The 29 T cell receptor beta chains below all came from one sample that was sequenced in a study of T cell responses to AZD1222 COVID-19 vaccine. The assay was immunoSEQ multiplex PCR, and TCRdb's table has in-frame clones only and misses some. The sample lists roughly 180,000 clones, roughly 90% seen once, with approximately 2.5% in the top ten. The sequencing used peripheral blood, collected on day 0 of AZD1222 vaccination. These receptors were taken from an adult in good health.

This clone has a handful of counts. The chain recombines TRBV6-5 with TRBJ1-5; 7 bases are a match to TRBD1. Germline V lookup: CDR1 MNHEY, CDR2 SVGAGI. This CDR3 is 15 amino acids long. V dropped 4 bases and J dropped 1; count of bases not matched to a gene: 4. This CDR3 is CASSSDRASNQPQHF. The CDR3 DNA follows: TGTGCCAGCAGTTCTGACAGGGCAAGCAATCAGCCCCAGCATTTT.

The gene calls are TRBV7-9 and TRBJ2-7; D might be TRBD1 (6 bases). The CDR3 extends over 12 amino acids. Germline CDR1 is SEHNR and CDR2 is FQNEAQ (reference sequence). Trimming took off 4 bases at V and 3 bases at J, with 7 bases between the two ends. CDR3 sequence (DNA): TGTGCCAGCAGCTACAGGGACTACGAGCAGTACTTC. This translates into CASSYRDYEQYF.

J is TRBJ2-1 and V is TRBV2; maybe TRBD1 (6 bases). Looked up from germline, CDR1 is SNHLY and CDR2 is FYNNEI. This CDR3 is built from 15 residues. The V gene lost 5 bases and the J gene lost 4 bases, with 15 bases spanning the gap. The CDR3: CASSPSPDSYNEQFF. In DNA, the CDR3 is TGTGCCAGCAGTCCCAGCCCGGACAGTTACAATGAGCAGTTCTTC.

The V call is TRBV28, the J call TRBJ2-1; perhaps TRBD2 as D (7 bases). V shed 6 bases and J shed 1 base, with 13 bases lying between them. This CDR3 region has 15 residues. The V gene's germline CDR1 is MDHEN and CDR2 SYDVKM. This chain's CDR3 is CASRERGGSYNEQFF. The CDR3, as DNA: TGTGCCAGCAGGGAGAGGGGGGGGTCCTACAATGAGCAGTTCTTC.

This clone was observed once. The chain is built from TRBV27 and TRBJ2-7; TRBD1 aligns across 7 bases. The junction had 9 bases not matched to a gene; V was cut back by 6 bases and J by 7 bases. The germline V gene encodes CDR1 MNHEY and CDR2 SMNVEV (reference sequence). CDR3 length: 13 amino acids. DNA of the CDR3: TGTGCCAGCAGGTCGGGACAGCATAGGGAGCAGTACTTC. Its translation: CASRSGQHREQYF.

The chain links TRBV11-3 to TRBJ2-1; possible D gene TRBD2, 6 bases. Trimming shortened V by 1 base and J by 0 bases, and 10 bases separated the two germline ends. This CDR3 region has 16 residues. The germline CDR1 and CDR2 sequences are SGHNT and YENEEA. The CDR3 DNA reads TGTGCCAGCAGCTTAGTTCCCGGGAGCTCCTACAATGAGCAGTTCTTC. Protein sequence: CASSLVPGSSYNEQFF. The whole variable domain, filled in from reference TRBV11-3 and TRBJ2-1, reads EAGVVQSPRYKIIEKKQPVAFWCNPISGHNTLYWYLQNLGQGPELLIRYENEEAVDDSQLPKDRFSAERLKGVDSTLKIQPAELGDSAVYLCASSLVPGSSYNEQFFGPGTRLTVL.

Comment on this clone: Other DNA sequences in the same sample also yield this CDR3. Here the CDR3 reads CATSRVTGELFF. For the CDR3, the DNA is TGTGCCACCAGCAGAGTTACCGGGGAGCTGTTTTTT. This chain connects TRBV15 to TRBJ2-2, with D unresolved. V was trimmed by 1 base and J by 5 bases, leaving 2 bases between them. In germline, CDR1 is LNHNV, CDR2 YYDKDF (reference sequence). The CDR3 runs 12 residues.

This chain uses TRBV6-2 or TRBV6-3 with TRBJ2-1; D call uncertain. CDR3 length: 15 residues. Germline-derived CDR1 and CDR2 are MNHEY and SVGEGT. Trimming stripped 2 bases from V and 3 bases from J, with 11 bases between. The CDR3 coding sequence is TGTGCCAGCAGTTACCCCATGGTTGACTACAATGAGCAGTTCTTC. It codes for CASSYPMVDYNEQFF.

The chain employs TRBV28 and TRBJ1-5; no clear D gene. V dropped 4 bases and J dropped 6 bases, with 7 bases sitting between them. Looked up from germline, CDR1 is MDHEN and CDR2 is SYDVKM. The CDR3 contains 12 residues. The CDR3 DNA reads as TGTGCCAGCAGTTCGAGTATTCAGCCCCAGCATTTT. It yields the protein CASSSSIQPQHF. Complete variable domain (other parts from reference TRBV28 and TRBJ1-5): DVKVTQSSRYLVKRTGEKVFLECVQDMDHENMFWYRQDPGLGLRLIYFSYDVKMKEKGDIPEGYSVSREKKERFSLILESASTNQTSMYLCASSSSIQPQHFGDGTRLSIL.

This clone was observed a few times. This rearrangement joins TRBV6-5 to TRBJ1-6, with 10 bases identical to TRBD1. Losses at the gene ends were 6 bases for V and 7 bases for J; bases not matched to a gene: 6. CDR1 MNHEY and CDR2 SVGAGI come from the germline V gene. The CDR3 consists of 15 residues. The CDR3 DNA reads as TGTGCCAGCAGCCGACAGGGGGCTTCCAATTCACCCCTCCACTTT. This translates into CASSRQGASNSPLHF.

The chain links TRBV5-1 to TRBJ1-4; 8 bases line up with TRBD1. The CDR3 sequence is 14 residues long. With 4 bases clipped from V and 7 bases from J, the junction kept 6 bases outside the gene matches. CDR1 SGHRS and CDR2 YFSETQ come from the germline V gene. The CDR3 coding sequence is TGCGCCAGCAGCCCTTTAACAGGGGGTGAAAAACTGTTTTTT. It yields the protein CASSPLTGGEKLFF.

The CDR3: CASSELGERYEKLFF. The CDR3 region has the DNA TGTGCCAGCAGTGAGTTGGGGGAGAGATATGAAAAACTGTTTTTT. The chain employs TRBV2 and TRBJ1-4; maybe TRBD1 (5 bases). Germline assignment: CDR1 SNHLY and CDR2 FYNNEI. V shed 3 bases and J shed 6 bases, with 14 bases lying between them. This CDR3 has 15 residues.

The gene calls are TRBV7-9 and TRBJ1-1; unclear D gene. Between the trimmed V and J ends, which lost 1 base and 4 bases, there was a span of 10 bases. This CDR3 is built from 14 residues. CDR1 SEHNR and CDR2 FQNEAQ come from the germline V gene (reference sequence). The CDR3: CASSLVEGITEAFF. Here the CDR3 DNA reads TGTGCCAGCAGCTTAGTGGAAGGGATCACTGAAGCTTTCTTT.

This clone was observed a single time. The V call is TRBV18, the J call TRBJ2-5, with D possibly TRBD1 on 6 matching bases. Germline-derived CDR1 and CDR2 are KGHSH and LQKENI. Trimming left V 6 bases short and J 5 bases short, with 22 bases between. The CDR3 spans 16 residues. For the CDR3, the DNA is TGTGCCAGCTCCCCCCGGCAGGGGAGAACCAGCGAGACCCAGTACTTC. This translates into CASSPRQGRTSETQYF.

The V and J genes are TRBV4-2 and TRBJ2-2, with 11 bases fitting TRBD2. CDR3 length: 17 amino acids. Germline V CDR1 and CDR2: LGHNA, YNFKEQ. Germline trimming cut 0 bases from V and 0 bases from J; bases unmatched to any gene: 0. CDR3 sequence (DNA): TGTGCCAGCAGCCAAGATAGCGGGAGGGCGAACACCGGGGAGCTGTTTTTT. Protein product: CASSQDSGRANTGELFF.

CDR3 nucleotide sequence: TGTGCCAGCTCACTCACAGGGAATAGCAATCAGCCCCAGCATTTT. Protein: CASSLTGNSNQPQHF. V gene TRBV18 combines with J gene TRBJ1-5, with D possibly matching TRBD1 (6 bases). From germline, CDR1 is KGHSH and CDR2 LQKENI. V lost 4 bases to trimming and J lost 0 bases, with 10 bases between them. The CDR3 consists of 15 residues.

This clone was detected a few times. The rearrangement joins TRBV18 to TRBJ1-4; D uncertain. Trimming stripped 4 bases from V and 8 bases from J, with 5 bases between. Per germline, CDR1 KGHSH and CDR2 LQKENI. The CDR3 is 11 residues long. DNA for the CDR3: TGTGCCAGCTCACAAGGGGAAAAACTGTTTTTT. Its protein product is CASSQGEKLFF.

The V and J genes are TRBV30 and TRBJ2-3; the match to TRBD1 covers 10 bases. J was trimmed by 4 bases and V by 2 bases; bases with no gene match: 6. Germline values: CDR1 GTSNPN, CDR2 SVGIG (reference sequence). The CDR3 loop spans 15 amino acids. The CDR3 here is CAWSRTGGPPDTQYF. The CDR3 nucleotides are TGTGCCTGGAGTCGGACAGGGGGGCCACCAGATACGCAGTATTTT.

The chain recombines TRBV11-2 with TRBJ2-2, with D maybe TRBD2 (8 bases). This CDR3 contains 16 residues. Germline values: CDR1 SGHAT, CDR2 FQNNGV. V gave up 5 bases and J gave up 7 bases, with 20 bases separating them. For the CDR3, the DNA is TGTGCCAGCAGCCCGCAGCGGGGGACAGTAAACGGGGAGCTGTTTTTT. Translated, it gives CASSPQRGTVNGELFF. Using reference TRBV11-2 and TRBJ2-2 for the parts outside the CDR3, the full variable domain is EAGVAQSPRYKIIEKRQSVAFWCNPISGHATLYWYQQILGQGPKLLIQFQNNGVVDDSQLPKDRFSAERLKGVDSTLKIQPAKLEDSAVYLCASSPQRGTVNGELFFGEGSRLTVL.

This rearrangement joins TRBV28 to TRBJ1-4, with D tentatively TRBD1 (5 bases). CDR1 and CDR2 (germline): MDHEN, SYDVKM. The CDR3 sequence is 17 residues long. V was pared by 4 bases and J by 0 bases, with 15 bases between. CDR3 nucleotide sequence: TGTGCCAGCAGTTCCCAGGGAACGGGGACAACTAATGAAAAACTGTTTTTT. Translation gives CASSSQGTGTTNEKLFF.

This chain connects TRBV18 to TRBJ1-1, with 9 bases lining up with TRBD1. This CDR3 has 14 residues. From germline, CDR1 is KGHSH and CDR2 LQKENI. The junction had 5 bases not matched to a gene; V was cut back by 4 bases and J by 5 bases. DNA for the CDR3: TGTGCCAGCTCACTACGACAGGGGGAAACTGAAGCTTTCTTT. It specifies CASSLRQGETEAFF.

The rearrangement uses TRBV30 and TRBJ2-5; 7 bases fit TRBD2. J lost 2 bases, V lost 4 bases, and 13 bases had no gene match. In germline, CDR1 is GTSNPN, CDR2 SVGIG (reference sequence). The length of the CDR3 is 16 residues. The CDR3 is CAWTSGLRIEQETQYF. In DNA form, the CDR3 reads TGTGCCTGGACTAGCGGACTTCGGATTGAACAAGAGACCCAGTACTTC.

This chain links TRBV7-9 with TRBJ1-4, with no clear D. The V gene's germline CDR1 is SEHNR and CDR2 FQNEAQ (reference sequence). V lost 1 base to trimming and J lost 0 bases, with 9 bases between them. The CDR3 covers 16 residues. This CDR3 is CASSLVLSATNEKLFF. The CDR3 DNA is TGTGCCAGCAGCTTAGTCCTGTCGGCAACTAATGAAAAACTGTTTTTT.

This clone was seen a handful of times. The chain uses TRBV7-2 and TRBJ2-7, with a tentative D call TRBD1 (6 bases). In germline, CDR1 is SGHTA, CDR2 FQGNSA. This CDR3 has 13 residues. V was clipped by 2 bases and J by 2 bases, with 7 bases between them. The CDR3 sequence is CASSLWDTYEQYF. DNA of the CDR3: TGTGCCAGCAGCTTATGGGACACCTACGAGCAGTACTTC.

The genes are TRBV7-8 and TRBJ1-3; no clear D. Trimming shortened V by 3 bases and J by 4 bases, and 13 bases separated the two germline ends. CDR1 and CDR2 from the germline V gene are SGHVS and FQNEAQ. This CDR3 has 15 amino acids. The CDR3 protein is CASSLGSSAGNTIYF. Here the CDR3 DNA reads TGTGCCAGCAGCTTGGGGTCCTCCGCCGGAAACACCATATATTTT.

The rearrangement links TRBV5-1 to TRBJ2-5; 14 bases agree with TRBD2. With V trimmed by 6 bases and J by 2 bases, 6 bases remained unmatched. The CDR3 is 16 residues long. The germline V gene has CDR1 SGHRS and CDR2 YFSETQ. The CDR3 protein is CASTTSGRGGQETQYF. The CDR3 nucleotides are TGCGCCAGCACGACTAGCGGGAGGGGAGGGCAAGAGACCCAGTACTTC.

This sequence joins TRBV2 and TRBJ1-5; TRBD1 matches at 11 bases. Germline V gene data show CDR1 as SNHLY and CDR2 as FYNNEI. J lost 6 bases, V lost 6 bases, and 4 bases had no gene match. This CDR3 is 14 amino acids long. The CDR3 region is CASRGGQGVQPQHF. The CDR3 nucleotides read TGTGCCAGCAGGGGGGGACAGGGGGTTCAGCCCCAGCATTTT.

The CDR3 coding sequence is TGCGCCAGCAGTGAGTCTTGGACGGGCTCCTACGAGCAGTACTTC. Amino acids: CASSESWTGSYEQYF. V gene TRBV10-2 combines with J gene TRBJ2-7; D not resolved. Deletions cut 0 bases from V and 0 bases from J, with 9 bases between. The CDR3 has 15 residues. From germline, CDR1 is WSHSY and CDR2 SAAADI.

The J gene is TRBJ2-2, the V gene TRBV6-1, with 13 bases lining up with TRBD2. The V gene end was trimmed by 4 bases and the J gene end by 5 bases; junction bases not matched to a gene: 7. This CDR3 has 17 amino acids. Germline assignment: CDR1 MNHNS and CDR2 SASEGT. The CDR3 loop is CASSGAGLAGRTGELFF. DNA of the CDR3: TGTGCCAGCAGTGGGGCGGGACTAGCGGGAAGGACCGGGGAGCTGTTTTTT.